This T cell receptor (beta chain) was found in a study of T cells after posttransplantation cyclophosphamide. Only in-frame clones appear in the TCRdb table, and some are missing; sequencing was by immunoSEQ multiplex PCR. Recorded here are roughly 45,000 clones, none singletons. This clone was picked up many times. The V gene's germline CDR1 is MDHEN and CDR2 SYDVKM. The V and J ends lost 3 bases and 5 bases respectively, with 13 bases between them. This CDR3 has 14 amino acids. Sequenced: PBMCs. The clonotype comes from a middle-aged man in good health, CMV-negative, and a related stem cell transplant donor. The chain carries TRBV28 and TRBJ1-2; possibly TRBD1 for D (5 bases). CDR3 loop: CASSLAREEYGYTF. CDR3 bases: TGTGCCAGCAGTTTGGCCAGGGAAGAATATGGCTACACCTTC.